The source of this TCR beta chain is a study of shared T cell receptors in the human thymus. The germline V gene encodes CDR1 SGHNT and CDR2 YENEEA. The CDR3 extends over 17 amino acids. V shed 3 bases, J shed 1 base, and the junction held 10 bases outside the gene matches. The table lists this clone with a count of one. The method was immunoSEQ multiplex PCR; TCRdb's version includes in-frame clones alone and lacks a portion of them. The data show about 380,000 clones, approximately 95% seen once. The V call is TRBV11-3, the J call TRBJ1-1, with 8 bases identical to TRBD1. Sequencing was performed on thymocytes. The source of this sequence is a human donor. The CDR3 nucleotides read TGTGCCAGCAGCTTGGGTTACGCGGACAGGGCGAACACTGAAGCTTTCTTT. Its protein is CASSLGYADRANTEAFF.